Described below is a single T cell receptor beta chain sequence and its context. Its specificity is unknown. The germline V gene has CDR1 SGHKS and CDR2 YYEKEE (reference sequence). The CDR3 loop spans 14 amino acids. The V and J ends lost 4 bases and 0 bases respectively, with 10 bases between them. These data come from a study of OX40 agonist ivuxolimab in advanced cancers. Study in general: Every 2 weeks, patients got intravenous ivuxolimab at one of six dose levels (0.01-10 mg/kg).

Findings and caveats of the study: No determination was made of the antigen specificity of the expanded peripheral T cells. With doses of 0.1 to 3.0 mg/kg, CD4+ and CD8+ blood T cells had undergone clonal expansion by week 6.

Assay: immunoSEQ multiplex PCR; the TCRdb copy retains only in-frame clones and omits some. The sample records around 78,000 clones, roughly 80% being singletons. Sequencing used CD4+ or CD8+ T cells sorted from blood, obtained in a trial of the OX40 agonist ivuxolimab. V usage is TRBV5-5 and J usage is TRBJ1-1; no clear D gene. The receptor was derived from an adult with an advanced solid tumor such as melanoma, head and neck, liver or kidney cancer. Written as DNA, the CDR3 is TGTGCCAGCAGCCTAACAGCTATGAACACTGAAGCTTTCTTT. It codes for CASSLTAMNTEAFF.